The TCR beta chain under discussion was sequenced for a study of blood T cells in healthy people across ages. Study context: Capture via template switching afforded approximately one barcoded beta molecule per two T cells.

For every donor, a draw yielded about 10 milliliters of peripheral blood. A sample-barcoded 5' primer and a J-beta primer mix were used in a second PCR of roughly 6 to 11 cycles. TCRdb re-called the 5' RACE reads through MiXCR, storing one row per CDR3 protein. There are 1.5 million to 2 million distinct CDR3 sequences in the sample; roughly two fifths occur only once, and 23% lies in the top ten. A word on this clonotype: This may stem from a read error, because a much larger clone lies one nucleotide away.

The sample taken for sequencing was blood. This TCR came from a human donor in good health.

In nucleotides, the CDR3 is TGCAGCGCTTCACTATATGCTAACTATGGCTACGCCTTC. This codes for CSASLYANYGYAF. V gene TRBV29-1 combines with J gene TRBJ1-2; no clear D gene. The CDR3 runs 13 residues. Germline V gene data show CDR1 as SQVTM and CDR2 as ANQGSEA.